This entry describes one T cell receptor (beta chain). The data were taken from a study of blood T cell repertoires in COVID-19. Whole-study context: Samples of COVID-19 (acute and convalescent) were obtained from the United States, Italy and Spain. T cells, B-cell-depleted T cells, or PBMCs provided the cDNA or gDNA that served as material.

In germline, CDR1 is MDHEN, CDR2 SYDVKM. CDR3 size: 14 residues. The V end lost 3 bases, the J end lost 8 bases, and 13 bases lay between the germline ends. Per the original methods: Cell counts per sample came from amplifying reference gene primers. The table came from immunoSEQ multiplex PCR; TCRdb's copy has only in-frame clones and leaves some out. Clone size and the V and J calls come from that table; the DNA yielded D and trimming. Of around 160,000 clones listed, roughly 86% are singletons. The receptor was derived from a human donor with acute or convalescent COVID-19. The donor label of this sample is uncertain. Sample: peripheral blood. The chain links TRBV28 to TRBJ1-4; D not resolved. DNA for the CDR3: TGTGCCAGCAGTTTGGCCAAACGAGGAGAAAAACTGTTTTTT. It is translated as CASSLAKRGEKLFF.